The 8 T cell receptor beta chains below were found in one sample sequenced in a study of OX40 agonist ivuxolimab in advanced cancers. Using immunoSEQ multiplex PCR, the repertoire was profiled, and TCRdb retains in-frame clones only, with some absent. Among some 84,000 clones, 92% were seen once, and the ten largest hold about 8.6%. Sequenced material: CD4+ or CD8+ T cells sorted from blood, taken in a trial of the OX40 agonist ivuxolimab. All receptors come from an adult with an advanced solid tumor such as melanoma, head and neck, liver or kidney cancer.

Only one count was recorded for this clone. The chain links TRBV11-2 to TRBJ1-1, with no clear D. The CDR3 has 11 residues. Per germline, CDR1 SGHAT and CDR2 FQNNGV. The V and J ends lost 1 base and 6 bases respectively, with 3 bases between them. DNA of the CDR3: TGTGCCAGCAGCTTAGGCCCTGAAGCTTTCTTT. As protein: CASSLGPEAFF.

The chain couples TRBV6-1 to TRBJ1-1; TRBD1 matches at 7 bases. The V and J ends lost 6 bases and 1 base, in that order; junction bases with no gene match: 5. The CDR3 consists of 14 residues. Germline CDR1 is MNHNS and CDR2 is SASEGT. The CDR3 loop is CASSETGENTEAFF. Here the CDR3 DNA reads TGTGCCAGCAGCGAAACAGGGGAGAACACTGAAGCTTTCTTT.

The V gene is TRBV2, the J gene TRBJ2-1; D unclear. CDR3 length equals 13 residues. The germline V and J ends were trimmed by 3 bases and 8 bases, with 11 bases remaining between them. CDR1 is SNHLY, CDR2 FYNNEI, per germline. CDR3 bases: TGTGCCAGCAGTGAGAAGTTAGTACATGAGCAGTTCTTC. Translated, it gives CASSEKLVHEQFF.

This chain links TRBV9 with TRBJ1-2; D gene ambiguous. CDR1 and CDR2 from the germline V gene are SGDLS and YYNGEE. Between the trimmed V and J ends, which lost 0 bases and 0 bases, there was a span of 9 bases. CDR3 size: 15 residues. CDR3 DNA: TGTGCCAGCAGCGTAGAGATCGAAGCTAACTATGGCTACACCTTC. Protein sequence: CASSVEIEANYGYTF. Variable domain in full (rest from reference TRBV9 and TRBJ1-2): DSGVTQTPKHLITATGQRVTLRCSPRSGDLSVYWYQQSLDQGLQFLIQYYNGEERAKGNILERFSAQQFPDLHSELNLSSLELGDSALYFCASSVEIEANYGYTFGSGTRLTVV.

The V and J genes are TRBV7-3 and TRBJ2-5; 11 positions match TRBD2. Per the germline V gene, CDR1 is SGHTA and CDR2 is FQGTGA. The ends lost 4 bases at V and 7 bases at J; junction bases unmatched: 5. The CDR3 extends over 14 amino acids. The chain's CDR3 is CASSSLAGGWTQYF. CDR3 sequence (DNA): TGTGCCAGCAGCTCATTAGCGGGGGGGTGGACCCAGTACTTC.

This clone occurred a few times. This chain connects TRBV19 to TRBJ2-7; tentatively, D is TRBD1 or TRBD2 (5 bases each). The V gene lost 5 bases and the J gene lost 7 bases, with 18 bases spanning the gap. The germline gives CDR1 LNHDA, CDR2 SQIVND (reference sequence). The CDR3 spans 14 residues. CDR3 bases: TGTGCCAGTAGTCCCGGGACCCAGGGATTTGAGCAGTACTTC. Translated, it gives CASSPGTQGFEQYF.

This clone has just one count. Here the CDR3 reads CASSPSLGARVYGYTF. The CDR3 nucleotides are TGTGCCAGCAGCCCCAGCCTCGGGGCCAGGGTCTATGGCTACACCTTC. The chain is built from TRBV27 and TRBJ1-2; D may be TRBD1 (5 bases). This CDR3 region has 16 residues. The V end was cut by 6 bases, the J end by 4 bases, with 21 bases between. Germline V CDR1 and CDR2: MNHEY, SMNVEV (reference sequence).

The chain is built from TRBV7-8 and TRBJ1-4; 12 bases match TRBD1. In germline, CDR1 is SGHVS, CDR2 FQNEAQ. CDR3 length equals 20 residues. The J segment lost 3 bases and the V segment lost 2 bases, leaving 13 bases of the junction unmatched. DNA of the CDR3: TGTGCCAGCAGCTTATACCCCCCGGCGGGACAGGGGGCTTCTAATGAAAAACTGTTTTTT. As protein: CASSLYPPAGQGASNEKLFF.